This is a list of T cell receptor beta chains from one sample in a study of tumor-infiltrating lymphocytes in primary liver carcinoma. MiXCR, run by TCRdb on the multiplex PCR reads, gives a single entry per CDR3 protein. This table has some 180,000 distinct CDR3 sequences, around four fifths appearing once. Sequenced sample: tumor tissue from primary liver carcinoma. Receptors originate from a man in his forties with primary liver carcinoma and hepatitis B virus infection. Each CDR3 is given with its conserved first and last residue. A D gene is named only where the DNA matches it firmly. Clone size is not always given. Where it is, it says once, few, many or a class for expanded clones.

abundance: .; d_gene: .; len: 13; j_gene: TRBJ1-1; v_gene: TRBV4-1; CDR3nt: TGCGCAAGCAGCCTTGGACAGAACATTAAAGCTTTCTTT; CDR3aa: CASSLGQNIKAFF
abundance: once; d_gene: .; len: 14; j_gene: TRBJ1-5; v_gene: TRBV19; CDR3nt: TGTGCCAGTACCCCAGGCTTCGGCAATCAGCTCCAGCATTTT; CDR3aa: CASTPGFGNQLQHF
abundance: .; d_gene: TRBD2; len: 13; j_gene: TRBJ2-1; v_gene: TRBV11-3; CDR3nt: TGTGCCTGCAGCGTACTAGCGGGACCCGTGCGGTTCTTC; CDR3aa: CACSVLAGPVRFF
abundance: .; d_gene: .; len: 10; j_gene: TRBJ1-2; v_gene: TRBV29-1; CDR3nt: TGTAGCGTTGACCACTATGGCTACATCTTC; CDR3aa: CSVDHYGYIF
abundance: .; d_gene: .; len: 14; j_gene: TRBJ2-2; v_gene: TRBV29-1; CDR3nt: TGCAGCGTTGAGAGACAGGAGGCGCCCGGGGAGCTGTTTTTT; CDR3aa: CSVERQEAPGELFF
abundance: .; d_gene: TRBD1; len: 14; j_gene: TRBJ1-3; v_gene: TRBV12-3/TRBV12-4; CDR3nt: TGTGCCAGCAGATCAACAGGGGACGGAAGCACCATACATTTT; CDR3aa: CASRSTGDGSTIHF
abundance: .; d_gene: TRBD2; len: 15; j_gene: TRBJ2-1; v_gene: TRBV6-1; CDR3nt: TGTGCCAACAGTGAAGGGACTAGCGGGAGCGATGAGCAGTTCTTC; CDR3aa: CANSEGTSGSDEQFF
abundance: .; d_gene: .; len: 14; j_gene: TRBJ1-2; v_gene: TRBV29-1; CDR3nt: TGCTGTGTTGAAGGTGACAGTGGGAACTATGGCTACACCTTC; CDR3aa: CCVEGDSGNYGYTF
abundance: .; d_gene: .; len: 13; j_gene: TRBJ2-7; v_gene: TRBV14; CDR3nt: TGTGCCAGCAGCCAAACCGGGATGTACGAGCACTACTTC; CDR3aa: CASSQTGMYEHYF
abundance: .; d_gene: .; len: 14; j_gene: TRBJ2-1; v_gene: TRBV10-3; CDR3nt: TGTGCCATCAGTGATGGTGTTTTCTACAATGAGCAGTTCTTC; CDR3aa: CAISDGVFYNEQFF
abundance: .; d_gene: .; len: 12; j_gene: TRBJ1-1; v_gene: TRBV20-1; CDR3nt: TGCAGTGTTCTCACAACGGGCACTGAAGCTTTCTTT; CDR3aa: CSVLTTGTEAFF
abundance: .; d_gene: .; len: 15; j_gene: TRBJ2-6; v_gene: TRBV9; CDR3nt: TGTGTCAGCAGCGACCATTACTCTGGGGCCAACGTCATGACTTTC; CDR3aa: CVSSDHYSGANVMTF
abundance: .; d_gene: TRBD1; len: 16; j_gene: TRBJ2-1; v_gene: TRBV5-4; CDR3nt: TGTGCCAGCATCCAAGACAAGGGGGCTTCCTACTATGAGCAATTCTTC; CDR3aa: CASIQDKGASYYEQFF
abundance: .; d_gene: .; len: 17; j_gene: TRBJ1-3; v_gene: TRBV29-1; CDR3nt: TGCGACGTTGAAGATCAGGCGGGACGGTACTCTGGAAACACCATATATTTT; CDR3aa: CDVEDQAGRYSGNTIYF
abundance: .; d_gene: .; len: 14; j_gene: TRBJ2-1; v_gene: TRBV28; CDR3nt: TGTCCCACTGGTCGTGGGGGTTTATACAATGAGCAGTTCTTC; CDR3aa: CPTGRGGLYNEQFF
abundance: .; d_gene: .; len: 16; j_gene: TRBJ2-1; v_gene: TRBV6-2/TRBV6-3; CDR3nt: TGTGCCAGCAGTTACGCTAGCAGGATCTCCTACAATGAGCAGATCTTC; CDR3aa: CASSYASRISYNEQIF
abundance: few; d_gene: .; len: 11; j_gene: TRBJ2-7; v_gene: TRBV7-3; CDR3nt: TGTGCCAGCAGCAACGGTCACGAGCAGTACTTC; CDR3aa: CASSNGHEQYF
abundance: .; d_gene: .; len: 12; j_gene: TRBJ2-1; v_gene: TRBV29-1; CDR3nt: TGCAGTGTCCCTAGCGCGAGTCTTGAGCAGTTCTTC; CDR3aa: CSVPSASLEQFF
abundance: few; d_gene: .; len: 13; j_gene: TRBJ1-2; v_gene: TRBV2; CDR3nt: TGTGCCAGCAGTGATAACAGGAACTATGGCTACACCTTC; CDR3aa: CASSDNRNYGYTF
abundance: once; d_gene: TRBD1; len: 17; j_gene: TRBJ1-1; v_gene: TRBV4-1; CDR3nt: TGCGCCAGCAGGTCTACTTCCACAGGGGTTGTGATTGATGAACCTTTTTTT; CDR3aa: CASRSTSTGVVIDEPFF
abundance: .; d_gene: TRBD2; len: 16; j_gene: TRBJ2-1; v_gene: TRBV6-6; CDR3nt: TGTGCCAGCAGTCCGACCACAGCGGGAGGCAGTAATGAGCAGTTCTTC; CDR3aa: CASSPTTAGGSNEQFF
abundance: few; d_gene: .; len: 16; j_gene: TRBJ2-3; v_gene: TRBV9; CDR3nt: TGTGCCAGCAGCCCGGGGAACACCGGATTTACAGATACGCAGTATTTT; CDR3aa: CASSPGNTGFTDTQYF
abundance: .; d_gene: TRBD1; len: 20; j_gene: TRBJ1-3; v_gene: TRBV4-2; CDR3nt: TGTGCCATCAGCCAAGGCCGGGACAGGGGGCTTACTCTCTCTGGAAAGACTATATATTTT; CDR3aa: CAISQGRDRGLTLSGKTIYF
abundance: .; d_gene: .; len: 12; j_gene: TRBJ2-3; v_gene: TRBV29-1; CDR3nt: TGCAACGTTGAAGAAGATTCGGGACAATCGTATTTT; CDR3aa: CNVEEDSGQSYF
abundance: .; d_gene: TRBD2; len: 17; j_gene: TRBJ2-5; v_gene: TRBV6-6; CDR3nt: TGTGCCAGCAGGTCGACTAGCGGGCAAACCCCTCAAGAGATCCAGTACTTC; CDR3aa: CASRSTSGQTPQEIQYF
abundance: .; d_gene: .; len: 14; j_gene: TRBJ2-1; v_gene: TRBV28; CDR3nt: TGTGCCAGCTGTTTGGGGAGGCCCGACAATGAGCAGATCTTC; CDR3aa: CASCLGRPDNEQIF
abundance: .; d_gene: .; len: 14; j_gene: TRBJ1-1; v_gene: TRBV29-1; CDR3nt: TGCAGCGTTGATTCGGCGGGGAGTTATAATGAAGCTTTCTTT; CDR3aa: CSVDSAGSYNEAFF
abundance: .; d_gene: .; len: 14; j_gene: TRBJ1-2; v_gene: TRBV6-5; CDR3nt: TGTGCCAGCAGTTACTCGTGTGACAGCTATGGCTATACCTTC; CDR3aa: CASSYSCDSYGYTF
abundance: .; d_gene: .; len: 15; j_gene: TRBJ2-5; v_gene: TRBV6-2/TRBV6-3; CDR3nt: TGTGCGAGAATACGGCCCGAGAGCCAACAAGAGACCCAGTACTTC; CDR3aa: CARIRPESQQETQYF
abundance: .; d_gene: .; len: 13; j_gene: TRBJ2-1; v_gene: TRBV5-8; CDR3nt: TGTGGCAGCAGCTTGGCGATGAGCAATGAGCAGTTCTTC; CDR3aa: CGSSLAMSNEQFF
abundance: many; d_gene: TRBD1; len: 14; j_gene: TRBJ1-4; v_gene: TRBV28; CDR3nt: TGTGCCAGCATCCATACAGGGGGGGATGAAAAACTGTTTTTT; CDR3aa: CASIHTGGDEKLFF
abundance: .; d_gene: .; len: 15; j_gene: TRBJ2-5; v_gene: TRBV6-1; CDR3nt: TGTGCCAGCAGGTCAGAATTAGACTACCAAGAGACCCAGTACTTC; CDR3aa: CASRSELDYQETQYF
abundance: .; d_gene: .; len: 11; j_gene: TRBJ2-7; v_gene: TRBV6-2/TRBV6-3; CDR3nt: TGTGCCAGCAGTCAGGGACCTGACAAGTACTTC; CDR3aa: CASSQGPDKYF
abundance: .; d_gene: .; len: 15; j_gene: TRBJ2-2; v_gene: TRBV11-1; CDR3nt: TGTCCCAGCAGCTGTACAGGATTTTTCTCAGGGGAGCTGTTTTTT; CDR3aa: CPSSCTGFFSGELFF
abundance: .; d_gene: .; len: 15; j_gene: TRBJ2-6; v_gene: TRBV11-2; CDR3nt: TGTGCCACCCAGCGATCGCACTCTGGGGCCAACGTCCTGACTTTC; CDR3aa: CATQRSHSGANVLTF
abundance: .; d_gene: .; len: 16; j_gene: TRBJ2-7; v_gene: TRBV11-2; CDR3nt: TGTGCCAGCAGCCTAGTCGTGAGGATGGGGTCCTACGAGCAGTACTTC; CDR3aa: CASSLVVRMGSYEQYF
abundance: .; d_gene: .; len: 17; j_gene: TRBJ1-3; v_gene: TRBV5-5; CDR3nt: TGTACCAGCAGCGCCGGGACGGATCTCTTTTCTAGAAACACCATATATTTT; CDR3aa: CTSSAGTDLFSRNTIYF
abundance: many; d_gene: .; len: 14; j_gene: TRBJ1-5; v_gene: TRBV7-9; CDR3nt: TGTGCCAGCAGTCCCCCTTATAGCAATCAGCCCCAGCATTTT; CDR3aa: CASSPPYSNQPQHF
abundance: .; d_gene: TRBD2; len: 14; j_gene: TRBJ2-3; v_gene: TRBV29-1; CDR3nt: TGCAGCGTGGGGGCCAGCGGGAGACGAGATTCGCAGTATTTT; CDR3aa: CSVGASGRRDSQYF
abundance: .; d_gene: .; len: 14; j_gene: TRBJ1-1; v_gene: TRBV28; CDR3nt: TGTACCAGCAGCCACGGAGGGGGGAACACTGAAGCTTTCTTT; CDR3aa: CTSSHGGGNTEAFF
abundance: .; d_gene: .; len: 13; j_gene: TRBJ2-2; v_gene: TRBV24-1; CDR3nt: TGTGCCTCCAGTGAGACTCCCACCGGGGAGCTGTTTTTT; CDR3aa: CASSETPTGELFF
abundance: many; d_gene: .; len: 12; j_gene: TRBJ2-5; v_gene: TRBV2; CDR3nt: TGTGCCAGCATGATTCTATCCGAGACCCAGTACTTC; CDR3aa: CASMILSETQYF
abundance: .; d_gene: TRBD1; len: 15; j_gene: TRBJ2-1; v_gene: TRBV6-1; CDR3nt: TGTGTCAGCAGTGGGGACAGGGGGTTTAGTAATGAGCAGTTCTTC; CDR3aa: CVSSGDRGFSNEQFF
abundance: .; d_gene: TRBD2; len: 15; j_gene: TRBJ2-1; v_gene: TRBV11-2; CDR3nt: TGTGCCAGCAGCCAGGGACTAGGCTCCTACATTGAGCTGTTCTTC; CDR3aa: CASSQGLGSYIELFF
abundance: many; d_gene: .; len: 14; j_gene: TRBJ1-2; v_gene: TRBV7-9; CDR3nt: TGTGCCAGCAGCTTAGATGACCGGTACTATGGCTACACCTTC; CDR3aa: CASSLDDRYYGYTF
abundance: .; d_gene: .; len: 12; j_gene: TRBJ2-5; v_gene: TRBV6-2/TRBV6-3; CDR3nt: TGTGTCAGCAGACCGGGATTAGAGACCCTGTACTTC; CDR3aa: CVSRPGLETLYF
abundance: .; d_gene: .; len: 13; j_gene: TRBJ1-2; v_gene: TRBV11-2; CDR3nt: TGTGCCAGTAGCCAACAGGGAGTCTATGGCTACACCTTC; CDR3aa: CASSQQGVYGYTF
abundance: few; d_gene: .; len: 12; j_gene: TRBJ1-1; v_gene: TRBV20-1; CDR3nt: TGCAGTGCAATGGACACCTACAGTGAAGCTTTCTTT; CDR3aa: CSAMDTYSEAFF